This is a list of T cell receptor beta chains from one sample in a study of T cells in Graves' hyperthyroidism and ophthalmopathy. Using its own MiXCR run on the multiplex PCR reads, TCRdb lists one record per CDR3 protein. The sample contains 650,000 to 750,000 distinct CDR3 sequences, around 15% of which appear only once. The sequenced material came from blood. Receptors originate from a woman in her late teens or twenties with Graves' hyperthyroidism. Both conserved end residues are part of each CDR3. D genes are given only for firm matches. A clone size is listed for some rows: how often the clone was seen (once, few, many), or a class if it is expanded.

CDR3 protein	CDR3 DNA	J gene	D gene	V gene	clone size
CSARVAGVSYNEQFF	TGCAGTGCTAGAGTTGCGGGAGTAAGCTACAATGAGCAGTTCTTC	TRBJ2-1	TRBD2	TRBV20-1	many
CASSPYREINYGYTF	TGTGCCAGCAGTCCCTATCGGGAGATTAACTATGGCTACACCTTC	TRBJ1-2	.	TRBV6-1	few
CAWSEGLAGGSYNEQFF	TGTGCCTGGAGTGAAGGACTAGCGGGTGGCTCCTACAATGAGCAGTTCTTC	TRBJ2-1	TRBD2	TRBV30	.
CATSEWTPAGYYGYTF	TGTGCCACCAGTGAGTGGACCCCTGCAGGCTACTATGGCTACACCTTC	TRBJ1-2	.	TRBV24-1	many
CASSLTETNTEAFF	TGTGCCAGCAGCTTAACGGAGACGAACACTGAAGCTTTCTTT	TRBJ1-1	.	TRBV7-8	few
CASSPTGGLPNYGYTF	TGTGCCAGCTCTCCGACAGGGGGCCTTCCTAACTATGGCTACACCTTC	TRBJ1-2	TRBD1	TRBV18	many
CASSPTPVLAGVGETQYF	TGTGCCAGCAGCCCCACTCCGGTTTTAGCGGGAGTAGGGGAGACCCAGTACTTC	TRBJ2-5	TRBD2	TRBV7-2	many
CASSRLVSGPNTGELFF	TGCGCCAGCAGCCGCCTAGTTTCGGGGCCTAACACCGGGGAGCTGTTTTTT	TRBJ2-2	.	TRBV4-1	.
CASTQWGAVSSGANVLTF	TGTGCCAGCACCCAATGGGGGGCGGTCTCCTCTGGGGCCAACGTCCTGACTTTC	TRBJ2-6	.	TRBV27	few
CASTPVPASGTDTQYF	TGTGCCAGCACTCCTGTCCCTGCGAGTGGCACAGATACGCAGTATTTT	TRBJ2-3	.	TRBV2	many
CASQLAGGVNEQFF	TGTGCCAGCCAACTAGCGGGGGGGGTCAATGAGCAGTTCTTC	TRBJ2-1	TRBD2	TRBV28	.
CSASSGRFYAEQYF	TGCAGCGCATCTAGCGGGAGGTTCTATGCCGAGCAGTACTTC	TRBJ2-7	TRBD2	TRBV29-1	.